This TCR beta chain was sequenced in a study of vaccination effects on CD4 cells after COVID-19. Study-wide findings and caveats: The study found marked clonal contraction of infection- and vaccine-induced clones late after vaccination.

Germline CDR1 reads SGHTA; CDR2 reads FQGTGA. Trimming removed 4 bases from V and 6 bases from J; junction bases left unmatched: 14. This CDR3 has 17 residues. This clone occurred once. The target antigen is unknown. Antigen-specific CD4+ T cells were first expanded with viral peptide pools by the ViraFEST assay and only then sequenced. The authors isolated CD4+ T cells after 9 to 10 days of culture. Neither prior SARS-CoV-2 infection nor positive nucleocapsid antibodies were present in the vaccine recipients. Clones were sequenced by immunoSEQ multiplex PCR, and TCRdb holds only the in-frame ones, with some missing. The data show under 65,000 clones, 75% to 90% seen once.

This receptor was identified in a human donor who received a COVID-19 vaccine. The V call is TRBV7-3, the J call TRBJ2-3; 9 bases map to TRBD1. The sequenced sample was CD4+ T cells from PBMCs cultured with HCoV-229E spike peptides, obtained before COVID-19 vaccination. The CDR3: CASSSHGRDRDSDTQYF. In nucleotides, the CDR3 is TGTGCCAGCAGCTCACATGGCCGGGACAGGGATTCCGATACGCAGTATTTT.